Listed below are T cell receptor beta chains from one sample, sequenced in a study of radiotherapy plus CTLA-4 blockade in lung cancer. Produced via immunoSEQ multiplex PCR; TCRdb's table is partial and in-frame only. The sample includes some 66,000 clones, under 85% of them seen just once. The sample was peripheral blood, taken from a patient treated with radiotherapy plus ipilimumab. Receptors originate from a human donor with non-small cell lung cancer who had a partial response to radiotherapy plus ipilimumab. Both conserved end residues are part of each CDR3. Fields, in order: J gene, D gene, V gene, clone size, CDR3 protein, CDR3 DNA. A D gene is named only where the DNA matches it firmly. Some rows have no size entry. The others give once, few or many, or a class for an expanded clone.

J gene: TRBJ1-5; D gene: TRBD1; V gene: TRBV7-8; clone size: .; CDR3 protein: CASSLAGQGGQPQHF; CDR3 DNA: TGTGCCAGCAGCTTAGCCGGGCAGGGGGGTCAGCCCCAGCATTTT
J gene: TRBJ1-2; D gene: TRBD1; V gene: TRBV2; clone size: .; CDR3 protein: CARTGTEGQYGYTF; CDR3 DNA: TGTGCCAGGACCGGGACAGAGGGCCAATATGGCTACACCTTC
J gene: TRBJ2-7; D gene: TRBD2; V gene: TRBV9; clone size: .; CDR3 protein: CASSVASGTSGEQYF; CDR3 DNA: TGTGCCAGCAGCGTAGCTAGCGGGACAAGCGGCGAGCAGTACTTC
J gene: TRBJ1-5; D gene: .; V gene: TRBV28; clone size: .; CDR3 protein: CASSLSTGARGRPQHF; CDR3 DNA: TGTGCCAGCAGTTTATCTACAGGTGCTCGTGGTAGGCCCCAGCATTTT
J gene: TRBJ2-7; D gene: .; V gene: TRBV2; clone size: .; CDR3 protein: CASSDPSRGYEQYF; CDR3 DNA: TGTGCCAGCAGTGATCCCTCTAGGGGTTACGAGCAGTACTTC
J gene: TRBJ1-3; D gene: .; V gene: TRBV11-2; clone size: .; CDR3 protein: CASSRTLGRSGNTIYF; CDR3 DNA: TGTGCCAGCAGCCGAACCCTAGGTCGCTCTGGAAACACCATATATTTT
J gene: TRBJ1-5; D gene: .; V gene: TRBV19; clone size: .; CDR3 protein: CASSIARESNQPQHF; CDR3 DNA: TGTGCCAGTAGTATAGCGAGGGAAAGCAATCAGCCCCAGCATTTT
J gene: TRBJ1-4; D gene: .; V gene: TRBV19; clone size: .; CDR3 protein: CASTPDSLNEKLFF; CDR3 DNA: TGTGCCAGTACCCCGGACAGTCTGAATGAAAAACTGTTTTTT
J gene: TRBJ2-3; D gene: TRBD2; V gene: TRBV11-2; clone size: .; CDR3 protein: CASSWAAGADTQYF; CDR3 DNA: TGTGCCAGCAGCTGGGCGGCGGGAGCAGATACGCAGTATTTT
J gene: TRBJ1-5; D gene: .; V gene: TRBV6-6; clone size: .; CDR3 protein: CASSYKGDQPQHF; CDR3 DNA: TGTGCCAGCAGTTACAAGGGGGATCAGCCCCAGCATTTT
J gene: TRBJ2-3; D gene: .; V gene: TRBV9; clone size: .; CDR3 protein: CASSVQITDTQYF; CDR3 DNA: TGTGCCAGCAGCGTCCAGATCACAGATACGCAGTATTTT
J gene: TRBJ2-7; D gene: TRBD1; V gene: TRBV4-1; clone size: few; CDR3 protein: CASSPGQGGDYEQYF; CDR3 DNA: TGCGCCAGCAGCCCCGGACAGGGGGGAGATTACGAGCAGTACTTC
J gene: TRBJ2-2; D gene: TRBD2; V gene: TRBV4-1; clone size: .; CDR3 protein: CASSQAKGLAIGELFF; CDR3 DNA: TGCGCCAGCAGCCAAGCTAAGGGACTAGCGATCGGGGAGCTGTTTTTT
J gene: TRBJ2-5; D gene: TRBD2; V gene: TRBV7-9; clone size: .; CDR3 protein: CASSRLSGRAGETQYF; CDR3 DNA: TGTGCCAGCAGCCGCCTCAGCGGGAGGGCCGGAGAGACCCAGTACTTC
J gene: TRBJ1-2; D gene: .; V gene: TRBV28; clone size: .; CDR3 protein: CASRLDRDLFYNYGYTF; CDR3 DNA: TGTGCCAGCAGGTTAGACCGGGACTTATTTTATAACTATGGCTACACCTTC
J gene: TRBJ2-2; D gene: .; V gene: TRBV5-1; clone size: .; CDR3 protein: CASSLAETGELFF; CDR3 DNA: TGCGCCAGCAGCTTGGCGGAGACCGGGGAGCTGTTTTTT
J gene: TRBJ1-1; D gene: TRBD1; V gene: TRBV19; clone size: .; CDR3 protein: CASSIAGGTTEAFF; CDR3 DNA: TGTGCCAGTAGTATAGCAGGGGGGACCACTGAAGCTTTCTTT
J gene: TRBJ2-3; D gene: .; V gene: TRBV2; clone size: .; CDR3 protein: CASNRAASTDTQYF; CDR3 DNA: TGTGCCAGCAATAGAGCGGCTAGCACAGATACGCAGTATTTT
J gene: TRBJ2-7; D gene: .; V gene: TRBV6-1; clone size: .; CDR3 protein: CASSERKRDIREQYF; CDR3 DNA: TGTGCCAGCAGTGAACGGAAGCGGGACATTCGCGAGCAGTACTTC
J gene: TRBJ2-1; D gene: TRBD2; V gene: TRBV11-2; clone size: .; CDR3 protein: CASTLPPLAGDDEQFF; CDR3 DNA: TGTGCCAGCACCCTCCCCCCACTAGCGGGAGACGATGAGCAGTTCTTC
J gene: TRBJ1-5; D gene: .; V gene: TRBV6-5; clone size: .; CDR3 protein: CASNLPGGPQHF; CDR3 DNA: TGTGCCAGCAATCTACCGGGTGGGCCCCAGCATTTT
J gene: TRBJ2-2; D gene: .; V gene: TRBV9; clone size: .; CDR3 protein: CASSVEVYPPGGELFF; CDR3 DNA: TGTGCCAGCAGCGTAGAAGTCTACCCACCAGGCGGGGAGCTGTTTTTT
J gene: TRBJ1-1; D gene: TRBD1; V gene: TRBV5-1; clone size: .; CDR3 protein: CASSLRDRGTEAFF; CDR3 DNA: TGCGCCAGCAGCCTTAGGGACAGGGGCACTGAAGCTTTCTTT
J gene: TRBJ2-1; D gene: TRBD2; V gene: TRBV7-9; clone size: .; CDR3 protein: CASSLVAGGQFF; CDR3 DNA: TGTGCCAGCAGCTTAGTAGCGGGAGGGCAGTTCTTC
J gene: TRBJ2-1; D gene: TRBD2; V gene: TRBV5-4; clone size: .; CDR3 protein: CASSLDLAASGNEQFF; CDR3 DNA: TGTGCCAGCAGCTTGGATCTAGCGGCCTCCGGCAATGAGCAGTTCTTC
J gene: TRBJ1-1; D gene: .; V gene: TRBV16; clone size: once; CDR3 protein: CASSQLSRTGRAEAFF; CDR3 DNA: TGTGCCAGCAGCCAATTAAGTAGAACAGGGAGGGCTGAAGCTTTCTTT
J gene: TRBJ1-4; D gene: .; V gene: TRBV6-5; clone size: .; CDR3 protein: CASSTGGSTNEKLFF; CDR3 DNA: TGTGCCAGCAGCACCGGGGGGTCGACTAATGAAAAACTGTTTTTT
J gene: TRBJ2-5; D gene: TRBD1; V gene: TRBV5-6; clone size: .; CDR3 protein: CASSPGGAETQYF; CDR3 DNA: TGTGCCAGCAGCCCAGGGGGCGCAGAGACCCAGTACTTC
J gene: TRBJ2-3; D gene: TRBD2; V gene: TRBV10-3; clone size: .; CDR3 protein: CAITAGEVLDTQYF; CDR3 DNA: TGTGCCATCACTGCGGGAGAGGTGTTAGATACGCAGTATTTT
J gene: TRBJ1-3; D gene: .; V gene: TRBV30; clone size: .; CDR3 protein: CAWSVASGNTIYF; CDR3 DNA: TGTGCCTGGAGTGTAGCCTCTGGAAACACCATATATTTT